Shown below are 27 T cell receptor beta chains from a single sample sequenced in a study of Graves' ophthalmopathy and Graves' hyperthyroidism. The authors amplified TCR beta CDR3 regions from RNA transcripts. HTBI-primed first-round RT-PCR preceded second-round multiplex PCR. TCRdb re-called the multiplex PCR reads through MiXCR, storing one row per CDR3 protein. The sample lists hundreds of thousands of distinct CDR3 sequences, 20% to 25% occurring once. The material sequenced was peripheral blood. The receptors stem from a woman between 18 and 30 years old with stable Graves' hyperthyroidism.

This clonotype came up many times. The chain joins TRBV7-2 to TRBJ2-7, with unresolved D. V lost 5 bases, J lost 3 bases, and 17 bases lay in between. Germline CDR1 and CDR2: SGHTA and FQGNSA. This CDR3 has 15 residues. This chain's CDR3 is CASSPEISPGYEQYF. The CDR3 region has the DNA TGTGCCAGCAGCCCAGAGATTAGTCCGGGCTACGAGCAGTACTTC. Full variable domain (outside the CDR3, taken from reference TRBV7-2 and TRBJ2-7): GAGVSQSPSNKVTEKGKDVELRCDPISGHTALYWYRQSLGQGLEFLIYFQGNSAPDKSGLPSDRFSAERTGGSVSTLTIQRTQQEDSAVYLCASSPEISPGYEQYFGPGTRLTVT.

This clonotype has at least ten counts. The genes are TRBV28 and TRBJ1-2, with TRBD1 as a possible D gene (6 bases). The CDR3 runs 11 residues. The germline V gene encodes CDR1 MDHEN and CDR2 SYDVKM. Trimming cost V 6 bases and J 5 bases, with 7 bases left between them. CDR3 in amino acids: CASRGGYGYTF. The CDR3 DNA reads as TGTGCCAGCAGAGGGGGGTATGGCTACACCTTC.

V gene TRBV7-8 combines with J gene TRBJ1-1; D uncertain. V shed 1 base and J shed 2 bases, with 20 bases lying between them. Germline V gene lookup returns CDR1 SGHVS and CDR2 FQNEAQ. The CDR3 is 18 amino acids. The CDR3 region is CASSLGYKRSVGNTEAFF. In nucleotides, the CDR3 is TGTGCCAGCAGCTTAGGTTATAAGAGATCTGTCGGTAACACTGAAGCTTTCTTT.

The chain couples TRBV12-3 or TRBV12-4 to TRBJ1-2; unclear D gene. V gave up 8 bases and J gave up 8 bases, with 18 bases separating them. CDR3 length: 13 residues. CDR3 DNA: TGTGCCAGCTTCGACTACAGATATGGCGGCTACACCTTC. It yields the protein CASFDYRYGGYTF.

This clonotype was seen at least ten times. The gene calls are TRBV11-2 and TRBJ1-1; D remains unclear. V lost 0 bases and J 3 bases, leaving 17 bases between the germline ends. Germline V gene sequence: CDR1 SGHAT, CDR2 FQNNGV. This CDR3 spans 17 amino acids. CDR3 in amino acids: CASSLDRASTPDTEAFF. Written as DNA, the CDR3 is TGTGCCAGCAGCTTAGATCGGGCCTCTACACCGGACACTGAAGCTTTCTTT.

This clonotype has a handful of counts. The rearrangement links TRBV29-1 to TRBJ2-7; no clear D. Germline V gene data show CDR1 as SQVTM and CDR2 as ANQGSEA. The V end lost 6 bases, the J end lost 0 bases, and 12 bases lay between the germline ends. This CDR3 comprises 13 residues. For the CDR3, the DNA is TGCAGCGTAGGGCAGTCCCCCTCCTACGAGCAGTACTTC. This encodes CSVGQSPSYEQYF.

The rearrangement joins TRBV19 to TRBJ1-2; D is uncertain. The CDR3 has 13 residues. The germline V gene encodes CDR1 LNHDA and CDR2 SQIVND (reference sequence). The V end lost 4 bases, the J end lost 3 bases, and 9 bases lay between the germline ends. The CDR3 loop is CASSSATDYGYTF. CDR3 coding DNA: TGTGCCAGTAGTAGTGCGACGGACTATGGCTACACCTTC. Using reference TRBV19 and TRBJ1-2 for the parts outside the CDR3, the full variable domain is DGGITQSPKYLFRKEGQNVTLSCEQNLNHDAMYWYRQDPGQGLRLIYYSQIVNDFQKGDIAEGYSVSREKKESFPLTVTSAQKNPTAFYLCASSSATDYGYTFGSGTRLTVV.

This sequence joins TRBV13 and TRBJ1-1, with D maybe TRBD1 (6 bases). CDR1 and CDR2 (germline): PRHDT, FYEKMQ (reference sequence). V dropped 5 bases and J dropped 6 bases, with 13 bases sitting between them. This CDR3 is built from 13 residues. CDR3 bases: TGTGCCAGCAGCGGCCAGGGGAGGGCTGAAGCTTTCTTT. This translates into CASSGQGRAEAFF.

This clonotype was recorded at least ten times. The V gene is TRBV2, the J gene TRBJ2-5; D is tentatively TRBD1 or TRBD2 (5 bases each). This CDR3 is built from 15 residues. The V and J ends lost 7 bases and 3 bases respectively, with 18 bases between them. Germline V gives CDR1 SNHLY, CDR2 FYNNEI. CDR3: CASTLGTDSKETQYF. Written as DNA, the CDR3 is TGTGCCAGCACCCTCGGGACGGATTCTAAAGAGACCCAGTACTTC.

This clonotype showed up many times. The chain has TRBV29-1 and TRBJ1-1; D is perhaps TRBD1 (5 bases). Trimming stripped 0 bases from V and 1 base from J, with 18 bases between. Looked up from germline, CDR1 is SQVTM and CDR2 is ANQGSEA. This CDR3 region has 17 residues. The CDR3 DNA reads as TGCAGCGTTGAAGAAAGCGGCCCCTCAGGGAGGAACACTGAAGCTTTCTTT. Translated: CSVEESGPSGRNTEAFF.

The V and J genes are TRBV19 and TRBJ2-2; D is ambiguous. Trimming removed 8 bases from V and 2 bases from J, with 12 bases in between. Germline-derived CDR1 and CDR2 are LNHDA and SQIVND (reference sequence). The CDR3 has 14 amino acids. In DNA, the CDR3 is TGTGCCAGTGTCCATACAGTTAACACCGGGGAGCTGTTTTTT. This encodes CASVHTVNTGELFF.

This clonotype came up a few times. This CDR3 reads CASSYSDSHYGYTF. The CDR3 coding sequence is TGTGCCAGCAGTTACTCCGACAGTCACTATGGCTACACCTTC. The gene calls are TRBV6-2 or TRBV6-3 and TRBJ1-2, with a weak D call TRBD1 (5 bases). Germline V gene lookup returns CDR1 MNHEY and CDR2 SVGEGT. The ends were cut back, 0 bases at V and 3 bases at J, with 8 bases in the middle. This CDR3 is 14 amino acids long.

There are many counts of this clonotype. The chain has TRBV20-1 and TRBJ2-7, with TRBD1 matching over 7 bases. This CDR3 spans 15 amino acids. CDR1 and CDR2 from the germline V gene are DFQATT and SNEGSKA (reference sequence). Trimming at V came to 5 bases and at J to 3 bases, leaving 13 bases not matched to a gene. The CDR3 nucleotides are TGCAGTGCTTCCCCAATACAGGGACAGCGCTACGAGCAGTACTTC. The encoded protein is CSASPIQGQRYEQYF.

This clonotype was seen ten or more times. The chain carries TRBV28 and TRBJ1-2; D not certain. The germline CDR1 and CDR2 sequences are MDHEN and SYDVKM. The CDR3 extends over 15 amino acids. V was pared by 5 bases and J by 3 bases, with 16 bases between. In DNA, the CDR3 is TGTGCCAGCAGTACGGTATGGGCTCGGTACTATGGCTACACCTTC. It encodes CASSTVWARYYGYTF.

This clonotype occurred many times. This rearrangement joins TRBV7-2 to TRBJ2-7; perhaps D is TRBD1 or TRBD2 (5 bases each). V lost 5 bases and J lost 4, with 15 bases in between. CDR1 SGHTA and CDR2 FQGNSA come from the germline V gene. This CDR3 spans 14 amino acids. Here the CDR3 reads CASSLRDPAYEQYF. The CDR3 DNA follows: TGTGCCAGCAGCCTCCGGGACCCGGCGTACGAGCAGTACTTC.

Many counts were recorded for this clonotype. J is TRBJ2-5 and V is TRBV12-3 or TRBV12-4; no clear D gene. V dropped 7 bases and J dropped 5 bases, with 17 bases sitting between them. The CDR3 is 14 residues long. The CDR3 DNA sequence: TGTGCCAGCACCCTGGGTCGTTCAGAGGAGACCCAGTACTTC. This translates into CASTLGRSEETQYF.

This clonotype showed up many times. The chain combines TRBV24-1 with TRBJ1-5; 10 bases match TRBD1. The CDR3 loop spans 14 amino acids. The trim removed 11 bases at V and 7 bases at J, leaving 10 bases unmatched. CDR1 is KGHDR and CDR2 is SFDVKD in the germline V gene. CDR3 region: CAIGRDRGCQPQHF. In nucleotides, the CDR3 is TGTGCCATCGGACGGGACAGGGGTTGCCAGCCCCAGCATTTT.

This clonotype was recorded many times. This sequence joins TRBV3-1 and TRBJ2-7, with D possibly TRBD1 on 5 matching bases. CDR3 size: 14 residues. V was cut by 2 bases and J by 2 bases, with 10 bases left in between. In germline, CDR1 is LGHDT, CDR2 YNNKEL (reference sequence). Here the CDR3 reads CASSQFQTAYEQYF. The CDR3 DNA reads TGTGCCAGCAGCCAATTCCAGACAGCCTACGAGCAGTACTTC.

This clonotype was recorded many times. CDR3 nucleotides: TGTGCCAGTAGTCCCTGGACCTTAGCCAAAAACATTCAGTACTTC. As protein: CASSPWTLAKNIQYF. This rearrangement joins TRBV19 to TRBJ2-4; no clear D. The CDR3 loop spans 15 amino acids. Germline assignment: CDR1 LNHDA and CDR2 SQIVND (reference sequence). V was shortened by 5 bases and J by 0 bases, with 11 bases between the two germline ends.

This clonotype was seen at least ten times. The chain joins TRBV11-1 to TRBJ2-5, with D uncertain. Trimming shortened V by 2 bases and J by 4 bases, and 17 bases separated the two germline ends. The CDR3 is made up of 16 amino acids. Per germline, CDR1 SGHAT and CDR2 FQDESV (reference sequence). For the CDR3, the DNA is TGTGCCAGCAGCTTAACGCTCACCGCATCGGGAGAGACCCAGTACTTC. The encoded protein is CASSLTLTASGETQYF.

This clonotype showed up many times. DNA for the CDR3: TGTGCCAGCAGACTAAACAGGGGAGTGGGAGATGGCTACACCTTC. This codes for CASRLNRGVGDGYTF. The chain has TRBV6-1 and TRBJ1-2, with 7 bases aligning to TRBD1. Germline loops: CDR1 MNHNS, CDR2 SASEGT. The CDR3 loop spans 15 amino acids. Losses at the gene ends were 6 bases for V and 6 bases for J; bases not matched to a gene: 13.

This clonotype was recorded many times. As DNA, the CDR3 is TGTGCCTGGAGAGTCTCCTACGAGCAGTACTTC. It is translated as CAWRVSYEQYF. The rearrangement links TRBV30 to TRBJ2-7; D gene unclear. Germline CDR1 is GTSNPN and CDR2 is SVGIG (reference sequence). V lost 3 bases to trimming and J lost 0 bases, with 3 bases between them. The length of the CDR3 is 11 residues.

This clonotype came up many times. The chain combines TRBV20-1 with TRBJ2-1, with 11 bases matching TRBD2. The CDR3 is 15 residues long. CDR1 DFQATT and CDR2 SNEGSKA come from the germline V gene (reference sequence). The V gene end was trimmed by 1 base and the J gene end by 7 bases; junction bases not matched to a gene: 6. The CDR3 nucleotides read TGCAGTGCTAGAGCGGGACTAGCGGTAGGGAATGAGCAGTTCTTC. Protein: CSARAGLAVGNEQFF.

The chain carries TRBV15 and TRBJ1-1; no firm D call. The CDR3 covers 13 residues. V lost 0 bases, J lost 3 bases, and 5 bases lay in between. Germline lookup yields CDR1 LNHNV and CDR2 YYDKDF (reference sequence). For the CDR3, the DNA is TGTGCCACCAGCAGAGATCCGGACACTGAAGCTTTCTTT. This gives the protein CATSRDPDTEAFF.

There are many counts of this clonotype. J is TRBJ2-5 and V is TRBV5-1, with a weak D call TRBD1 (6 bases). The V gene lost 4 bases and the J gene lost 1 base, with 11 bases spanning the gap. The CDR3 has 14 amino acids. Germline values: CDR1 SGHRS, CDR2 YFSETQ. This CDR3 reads CASSNQGTQETQYF. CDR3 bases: TGCGCCAGCAGCAATCAGGGGACCCAAGAGACCCAGTACTTC.

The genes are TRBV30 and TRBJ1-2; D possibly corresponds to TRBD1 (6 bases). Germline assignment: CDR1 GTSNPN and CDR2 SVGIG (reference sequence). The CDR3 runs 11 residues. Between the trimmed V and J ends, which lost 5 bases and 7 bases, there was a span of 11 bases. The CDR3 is CAWGTGAGYTF. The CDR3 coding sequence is TGTGCCTGGGGAACGGGGGCTGGCTACACCTTC. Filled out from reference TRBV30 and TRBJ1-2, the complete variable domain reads SQTIHQWPATLVQPVGSPLSLECTVEGTSNPNLYWYRQAAGRGLQLLFYSVGIGQISSEVPQNLSASRPQDRQFILSSKKLLLSDSGFYLCAWGTGAGYTFGSGTRLTVV.

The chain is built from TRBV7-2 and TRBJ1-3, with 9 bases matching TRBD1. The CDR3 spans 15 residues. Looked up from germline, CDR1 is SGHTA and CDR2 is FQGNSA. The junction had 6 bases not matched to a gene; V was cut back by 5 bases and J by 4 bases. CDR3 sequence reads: CASSRTGAHGNTIYF. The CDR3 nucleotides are TGTGCCAGCAGCAGGACAGGGGCCCACGGAAACACCATATATTTT.